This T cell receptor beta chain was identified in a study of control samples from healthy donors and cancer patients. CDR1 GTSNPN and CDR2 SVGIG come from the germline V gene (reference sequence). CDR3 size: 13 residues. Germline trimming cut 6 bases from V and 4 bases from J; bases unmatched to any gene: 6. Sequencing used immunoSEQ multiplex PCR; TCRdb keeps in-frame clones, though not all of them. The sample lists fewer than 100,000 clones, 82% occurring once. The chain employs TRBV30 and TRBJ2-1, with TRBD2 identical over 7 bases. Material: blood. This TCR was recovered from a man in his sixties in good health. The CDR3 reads CACGRTRYNEQFF. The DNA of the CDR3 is TGTGCCTGCGGGAGGACGAGGTACAATGAGCAGTTCTTC.